This T cell receptor (beta chain) came from a study of T cells in women clearing cervical HPV infection. Study-level points and caveats: Repertoire richness, not evenness, was significantly elevated in CIN3+ cases versus controls.

In regard to this clone: Its antigen is not known. The CDR3 extends 3 residues past the end of the read, so its final part is completed from the germline J gene.

Using immunoSEQ multiplex PCR, the repertoire was profiled, and TCRdb retains in-frame clones only, with some absent. Recorded for this sample: approximately 30,000 clones. CDR1 SEHNR and CDR2 FQNEAQ come from the germline V gene (reference sequence). The CDR3 runs 14 residues. The sample taken for sequencing was blood buffy coat. The chain recombines TRBV7-9 with TRBJ2-3; D is unresolved. The clonotype comes from a woman between 18 and 69 years old with a cervical HPV16 infection that either progressed to CIN3+ or cleared (not recorded which). CDR3 DNA, as far as it was read: TGTGCCAGCAGCCCCGACGGAGACAATCAGCCG. It yields the protein CASSPDGDNQP. The entire CDR3 protein reads CASSPDGDNQPQYF.